The T cell receptor (beta chain) described here comes from a study of early T cells in non-severe SARS-CoV-2 infection. Across the study: Bulk RNA taken from unsorted whole blood was sequenced, leaving chains unpaired.

TCRdb independently ran MiXCR on the 5' RACE reads; one entry per CDR3 protein. Among about 30,000 distinct CDR3 sequences listed, roughly 6.6% were seen once. Germline CDR1 reads SGHNT; CDR2 reads YYREEE (reference sequence). The germline V and J ends were trimmed by 0 bases and 0 bases, with 13 bases remaining between them. The CDR3 covers 17 residues. Sequenced sample: whole blood. This receptor was identified in an adult who was a healthcare worker with PCR-confirmed SARS-CoV-2 infection or an uninfected control (not recorded which). This rearrangement joins TRBV5-4 to TRBJ1-3, with a weak D call TRBD1 (5 bases). CDR3 in DNA: TGTGCCAGCAGCTTGGCTCCCACGGGACCCTCTGGAAACACCATATATTTT. Translation: CASSLAPTGPSGNTIYF.